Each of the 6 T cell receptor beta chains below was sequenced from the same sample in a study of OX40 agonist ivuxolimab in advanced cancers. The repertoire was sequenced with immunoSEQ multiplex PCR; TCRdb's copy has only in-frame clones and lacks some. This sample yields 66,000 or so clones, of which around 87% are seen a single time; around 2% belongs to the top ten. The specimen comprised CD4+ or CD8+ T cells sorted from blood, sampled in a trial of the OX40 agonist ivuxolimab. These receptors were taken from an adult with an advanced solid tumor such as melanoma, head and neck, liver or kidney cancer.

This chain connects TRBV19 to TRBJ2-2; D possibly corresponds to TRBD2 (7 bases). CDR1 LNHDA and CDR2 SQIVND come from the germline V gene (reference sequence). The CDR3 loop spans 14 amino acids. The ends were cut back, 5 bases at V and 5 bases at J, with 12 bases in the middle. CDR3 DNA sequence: TGTGCCAGTAGTTGGGGGGGCGCAACCGGGGAGCTGTTTTTT. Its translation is CASSWGGATGELFF.

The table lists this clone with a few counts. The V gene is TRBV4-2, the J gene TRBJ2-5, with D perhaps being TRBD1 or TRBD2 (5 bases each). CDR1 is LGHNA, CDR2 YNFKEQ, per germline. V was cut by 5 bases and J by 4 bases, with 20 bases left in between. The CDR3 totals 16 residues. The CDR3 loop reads CASSGGRGERSETQYF. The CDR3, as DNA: TGTGCCAGCAGCGGAGGTAGGGGCGAAAGGTCAGAGACCCAGTACTTC.

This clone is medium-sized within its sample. CDR3 residues: CASSLVMGNTEAFF. The CDR3 DNA follows: TGTGCCAGCAGCTTAGTCATGGGCAACACTGAAGCTTTCTTT. The rearrangement joins TRBV7-2 to TRBJ1-1; no reliable D call. V was clipped by 1 base and J by 2 bases, with 8 bases between them. Per the germline V gene, CDR1 is SGHTA and CDR2 is FQGNSA. The CDR3 extends over 14 amino acids.

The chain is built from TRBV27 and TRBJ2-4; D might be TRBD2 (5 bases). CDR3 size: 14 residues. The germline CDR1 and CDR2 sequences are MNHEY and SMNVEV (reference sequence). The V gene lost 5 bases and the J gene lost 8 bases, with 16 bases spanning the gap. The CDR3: CASSPTDWGDIQYF. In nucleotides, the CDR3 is TGTGCCAGCAGTCCCACGGACTGGGGAGACATTCAGTACTTC.

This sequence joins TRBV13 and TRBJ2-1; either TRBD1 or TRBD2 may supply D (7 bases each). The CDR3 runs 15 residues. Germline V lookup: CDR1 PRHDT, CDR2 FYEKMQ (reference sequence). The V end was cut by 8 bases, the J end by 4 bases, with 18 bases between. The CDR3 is CASARGGGPYNEQFF. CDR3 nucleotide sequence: TGTGCCAGCGCCAGGGGGGGAGGGCCGTACAATGAGCAGTTCTTC.

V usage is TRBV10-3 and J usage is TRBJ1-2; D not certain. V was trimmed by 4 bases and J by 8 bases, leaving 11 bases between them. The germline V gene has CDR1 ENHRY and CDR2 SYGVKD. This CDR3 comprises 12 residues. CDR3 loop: CAISAPGSGYTF. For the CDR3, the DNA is TGTGCCATCAGTGCGCCCGGGTCCGGCTACACCTTC.